The T cell receptor beta chain under discussion was sequenced for a study of cytomegalovirus exposure and HLA in healthy donors. As for the study in general: HLA-typed donors were the source of about 90 million unique TCRs held in an early data release.

PCR employed 60 Vbeta and 13 Jbeta primers. Repertoires were generated with immunoSEQ multiplex PCR, while TCRdb's copy carries only in-frame clones and drops some. Counted here are fewer than 150,000 clones, 76% occurring once; the ten biggest clones make up around 3.7%. This CDR3 has 16 residues. Germline V lookup: CDR1 SGDLS, CDR2 YYNGEE. V was cut by 0 bases and J by 5 bases, with 12 bases left in between. On this clone: Antigen unknown.

Study results and limitations: There were several of the most significant clusters that appeared linked to common viral pathogens in a later analysis. The study recorded over 150 TCR beta chains that were cytomegalovirus-associated.

This receptor was identified in a man younger than 35 in good health and CMV-seronegative. This rearrangement joins TRBV9 to TRBJ1-6, with a tentative D call TRBD1 (6 bases). Sequencing input: PBMCs. The CDR3 nucleotides are TGTGCCAGCAGCGTAGATGGCAGGGGTAATAATTCACCCCTCCACTTT. As protein: CASSVDGRGNNSPLHF.